This T cell receptor (beta chain) was recorded in a study of blood T cell repertoires in COVID-19. Study at large: Samples taken during acute and convalescent COVID-19 were collected in the United States, Italy and Spain. PBMCs, B-cell-depleted T cells, or T cells were the source of the cDNA or gDNA that made up the material.

In the original processing: Amplified reference gene primers provided the basis for estimating nucleated cell counts. Repertoires were generated with immunoSEQ multiplex PCR, while TCRdb's copy carries only in-frame clones and drops some. V and J calls and clone size come straight from that table; D and trimming were deduced from the DNA. The table has about 140,000 clones, 60% to 85% seen once. With 6 bases removed from V and 9 bases from J, the gap between germline ends came to 11 bases. CDR1 is MNHEY, CDR2 SVGAGI, per germline. The CDR3 sequence is 11 residues long. This TCR came from a woman of 80 years or more with active or convalescent COVID-19. The V and J genes are TRBV6-5 and TRBJ1-1, with D uncertain. What was sequenced was peripheral blood. The CDR3: CASSSSPQAFF. The CDR3 coding sequence is TGTGCCAGCAGCTCCAGTCCCCAAGCTTTCTTT.